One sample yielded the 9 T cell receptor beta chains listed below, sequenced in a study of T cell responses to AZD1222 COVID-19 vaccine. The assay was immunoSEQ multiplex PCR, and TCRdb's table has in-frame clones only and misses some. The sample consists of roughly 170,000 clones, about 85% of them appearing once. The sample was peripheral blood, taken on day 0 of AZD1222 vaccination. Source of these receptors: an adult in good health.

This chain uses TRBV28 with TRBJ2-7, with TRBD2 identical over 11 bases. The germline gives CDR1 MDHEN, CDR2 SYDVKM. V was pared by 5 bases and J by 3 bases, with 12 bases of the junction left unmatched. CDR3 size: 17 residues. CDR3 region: CASSPTGRLAGNYEQYF. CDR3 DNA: TGTGCCAGCAGTCCCACTGGAAGACTAGCGGGAAACTACGAGCAGTACTTC.

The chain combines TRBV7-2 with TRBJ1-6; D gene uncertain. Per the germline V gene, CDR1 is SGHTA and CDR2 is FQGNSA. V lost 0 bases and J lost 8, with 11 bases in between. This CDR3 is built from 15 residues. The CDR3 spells CASSLARVEDSPLHF. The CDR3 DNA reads TGTGCCAGCAGCTTAGCAAGGGTAGAGGATTCACCCCTCCACTTT.

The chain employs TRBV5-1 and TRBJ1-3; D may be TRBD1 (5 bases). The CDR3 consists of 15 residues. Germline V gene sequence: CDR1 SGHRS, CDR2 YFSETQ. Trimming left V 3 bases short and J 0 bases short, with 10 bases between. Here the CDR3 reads CASSWQGNSGNTIYF. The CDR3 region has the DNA TGCGCCAGCAGCTGGCAGGGAAACTCTGGAAACACCATATATTTT.

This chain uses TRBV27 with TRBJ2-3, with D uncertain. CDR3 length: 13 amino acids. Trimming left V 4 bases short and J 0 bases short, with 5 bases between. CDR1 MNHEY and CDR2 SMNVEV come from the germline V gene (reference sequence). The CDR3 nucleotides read TGTGCCAGCAGTTCCCCTAGCACAGATACGCAGTATTTT. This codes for CASSSPSTDTQYF.

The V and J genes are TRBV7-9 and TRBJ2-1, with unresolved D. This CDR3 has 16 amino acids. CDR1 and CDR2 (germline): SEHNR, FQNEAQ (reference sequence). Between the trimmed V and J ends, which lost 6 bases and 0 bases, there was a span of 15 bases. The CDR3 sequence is CASRSKWDSSYNEQFF. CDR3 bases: TGTGCCAGCAGATCTAAGTGGGATAGCTCCTACAATGAGCAGTTCTTC.

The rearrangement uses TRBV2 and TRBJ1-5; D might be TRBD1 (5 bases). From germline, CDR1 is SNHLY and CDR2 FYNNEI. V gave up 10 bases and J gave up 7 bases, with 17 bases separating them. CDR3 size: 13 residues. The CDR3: CATYGGGGQPQHF. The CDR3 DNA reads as TGTGCCACCTACGGGGGGGGAGGGCAGCCCCAGCATTTT.

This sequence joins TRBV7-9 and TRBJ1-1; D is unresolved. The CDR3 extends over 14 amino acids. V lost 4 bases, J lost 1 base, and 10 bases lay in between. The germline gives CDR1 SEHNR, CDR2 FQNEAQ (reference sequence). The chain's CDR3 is CASSSAVGNTEAFF. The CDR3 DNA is TGTGCCAGCAGCTCAGCCGTTGGGAACACTGAAGCTTTCTTT.

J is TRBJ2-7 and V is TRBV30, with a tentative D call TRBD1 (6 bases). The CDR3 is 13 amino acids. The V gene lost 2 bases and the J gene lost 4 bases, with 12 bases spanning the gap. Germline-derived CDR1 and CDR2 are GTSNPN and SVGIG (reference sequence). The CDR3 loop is CAWSSGQGYEQYF. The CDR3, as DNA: TGTGCCTGGAGTAGCGGCCAGGGGTACGAGCAGTACTTC.

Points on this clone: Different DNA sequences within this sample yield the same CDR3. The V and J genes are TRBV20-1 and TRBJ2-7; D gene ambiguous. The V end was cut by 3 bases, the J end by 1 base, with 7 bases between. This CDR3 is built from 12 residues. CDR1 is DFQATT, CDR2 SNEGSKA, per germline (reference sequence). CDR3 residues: CSASGRSYEQYF. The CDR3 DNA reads TGCAGTGCTAGTGGGCGGTCCTACGAGCAGTACTTC.